The next 24 T cell receptor beta chains were all read from a single sample in a study of T cells in localized non-small cell lung cancer (dated by TCRdb to 2020 to 2021). The library was made by the immunoSEQ multiplex PCR assay. Imported from immuneACCESS, the table was reduced by TCRdb to in-frame sequences with V and J called. These copies leave out some clones; in studies compared against another copy, an unresolved V gene accounts for under half, and the cause of the remainder is not known. Counted in this sample were approximately 19,000 clones; roughly 84% of them appeared once. In total, the top ten clones hold more than 4% of the sample. This material consisted of peripheral blood, taken before any cancer treatment. These receptors all stem from a man aged 40 to 70 with stage I lung adenocarcinoma.

In DNA, the CDR3 is TGTGCCAGCAGCTCGGACCGGTCCAATGAGCAGTTCTTC. It translates to CASSSDRSNEQFF. This chain uses TRBV7-8 with TRBJ2-1, with D unresolved. Trimming cost V 4 bases and J 6 bases, with 10 bases left between them. This CDR3 contains 13 residues. In germline, CDR1 is SGHVS, CDR2 FQNEAQ.

CDR3 sequence reads: CASSLAGILYEQYF. CDR3 sequence (DNA): TGCGCCAGCAGCTTAGCGGGAATCCTCTACGAGCAGTACTTC. The V gene is TRBV5-1, the J gene TRBJ2-7, with 7 bases fitting TRBD2. This CDR3 contains 14 residues. Looked up from germline, CDR1 is SGHRS and CDR2 is YFSETQ. V dropped 2 bases and J dropped 3; count of bases not matched to a gene: 5. The variable domain in full, completed from reference TRBV5-1 and TRBJ2-7, reads KAGVTQTPRYLIKTRGQQVTLSCSPISGHRSVSWYQQTPGQGLQFLFEYFSETQRNKGNFPGRFSGRQFSNSRSEMNVSTLELGDSALYLCASSLAGILYEQYFGPGTRLTVT.

In its sample, this clone was seen a few times. The V and J genes are TRBV5-5 and TRBJ2-1, with 9 bases identical to TRBD1. This CDR3 contains 16 residues. The V segment lost 0 bases and the J segment 5 bases; nucleotides outside the gene matches: 6. The germline V gene has CDR1 SGHKS and CDR2 YYEKEE (reference sequence). The CDR3 DNA reads as TGTGCCAGCAGCTTGGGTGGGACAGGGTTAGACAATGAGCAGTTCTTC. Amino acid sequence: CASSLGGTGLDNEQFF. Together with reference TRBV5-5 and TRBJ2-1, the CDR3 gives the full variable domain: DAGVTQSPTHLIKTRGQQVTLRCSPISGHKSVSWYQQVLGQGPQFIFQYYEKEERGRGNFPDRFSARQFPNYSSELNVNALLLGDSALYLCASSLGGTGLDNEQFFGPGTRLTVL.

The chain is built from TRBV21-1 and TRBJ2-5. TRBV21-1 is a listed pseudogene. This CDR3 has 13 amino acids. Here the CDR3 DNA reads TGTGCCAGCAGCAACCGGGACGGCGAGACCCAGTACTTC. It codes for CASSNRDGETQYF.

The chain links TRBV4-1 to TRBJ1-2; D is possibly TRBD1 (6 bases). The CDR3 contains 13 residues. V dropped 5 bases and J dropped 0 bases, with 7 bases sitting between them. Germline CDR1 is MGHRA and CDR2 is YSYEKL. The CDR3 reads CASSRGTNYGYTF. The CDR3 coding sequence is TGCGCCAGCAGCAGGGGGACTAACTATGGCTACACCTTC.

This clone occurred once. This sequence joins TRBV6-1 and TRBJ2-3; TRBD2 matches at 13 bases. Trimming at V came to 1 base and at J to 1 base, leaving 8 bases not matched to a gene. The CDR3 totals 19 residues. The germline CDR1 and CDR2 sequences are MNHNS and SASEGT. In DNA form, the CDR3 reads TGTGCCAGCAGTGAAGGTCGGGGACTAGCGGGATTCCGCACAGATACGCAGTATTTT. Translation gives CASSEGRGLAGFRTDTQYF.

This chain connects TRBV11-2 to TRBJ1-4; no reliable D call. V was trimmed by 5 bases and J by 4 bases, leaving 11 bases between them. The CDR3 runs 14 residues. Germline loops: CDR1 SGHAT, CDR2 FQNNGV. CDR3 in amino acids: CASSRMAVNEKLFF. The CDR3 DNA follows: TGTGCCAGCAGCCGAATGGCGGTTAATGAAAAACTGTTTTTT.

The chain joins TRBV7-2 to TRBJ2-1, with D perhaps matching TRBD1 (6 bases). This CDR3 is built from 14 residues. The V and J ends lost 4 bases and 2 bases respectively, with 9 bases between them. CDR1 is SGHTA and CDR2 is FQGNSA in the germline V gene. The CDR3 bases are TGTGCCAGCAGCTATGGGGGCACCTACAATGAGCAGTTCTTC. This sequence encodes CASSYGGTYNEQFF.

The rearrangement joins TRBV29-1 to TRBJ1-2; D is unresolved. The germline V and J ends were trimmed by 5 bases and 5 bases, with 12 bases remaining between them. The V gene's germline CDR1 is SQVTM and CDR2 ANQGSEA. This CDR3 contains 12 residues. In DNA form, the CDR3 reads TGCAGCGTTCAGATTACTCAATATGGCTACACCTTC. Translation: CSVQITQYGYTF.

This chain joins TRBV6-1 and TRBJ1-5; D unresolved. The CDR3 totals 17 residues. In germline, CDR1 is MNHNS, CDR2 SASEGT. Trimming pared 1 base from V and 0 bases from J, leaving 13 bases between. CDR3 residues: CASSEGLSLYSNQPQHF. The CDR3 nucleotides read TGTGCCAGCAGTGAAGGGCTCAGCCTTTATAGCAATCAGCCCCAGCATTTT.

V is TRBV11-2 and J is TRBJ1-5; perhaps TRBD1 as D (5 bases). This CDR3 is 16 amino acids long. Germline CDR1 and CDR2: SGHAT and FQNNGV. The ends were cut back, 1 base at V and 3 bases at J, with 13 bases in the middle. In nucleotides, the CDR3 is TGTGCCAGCAGCTTAGGTCACCGGGGCACCAATCAGCCCCAGCATTTT. This gives the protein CASSLGHRGTNQPQHF.

This chain joins TRBV18 and TRBJ1-3; D gene uncertain. The ends were cut back, 6 bases at V and 4 bases at J, with 7 bases in the middle. The CDR3 runs to 12 residues. Looked up from germline, CDR1 is KGHSH and CDR2 is LQKENI. The DNA of the CDR3 is TGTGCCAGCTCCCCCGAGGGAAACACCATATATTTT. This sequence encodes CASSPEGNTIYF.

The rearrangement joins TRBV11-2 to TRBJ2-3; 11 positions agree with TRBD2. Trimming took 7 bases from V and 0 from J; bases not matched to a gene: 6. The germline V gene has CDR1 SGHAT and CDR2 FQNNGV. The CDR3 sequence is 16 residues long. In DNA form, the CDR3 reads TGTGCCAGCACCCTAACTAGCGGGGGTAGCACAGATACGCAGTATTTT. Protein product: CASTLTSGGSTDTQYF. The variable domain in full, with the rest retrieved from reference TRBV11-2 and TRBJ2-3, is EAGVAQSPRYKIIEKRQSVAFWCNPISGHATLYWYQQILGQGPKLLIQFQNNGVVDDSQLPKDRFSAERLKGVDSTLKIQPAKLEDSAVYLCASTLTSGGSTDTQYFGPGTRLTVL.

The genes are TRBV27 and TRBJ1-2, with 8 bases matching TRBD1. This CDR3 contains 15 residues. Losses at the gene ends were 0 bases for V and 5 bases for J; bases not matched to a gene: 5. Germline lookup yields CDR1 MNHEY and CDR2 SMNVEV (reference sequence). CDR3 residues: CASSLSPDRGYGYTF. In DNA, the CDR3 is TGTGCCAGCAGTTTATCACCCGACAGGGGATATGGCTACACCTTC.

V is TRBV11-3 and J is TRBJ2-6; possibly TRBD2 for D (5 bases). Germline CDR1 is SGHNT and CDR2 is YENEEA. V lost 1 base, J lost 4 bases, and 5 bases lay in between. The CDR3 consists of 14 residues. The DNA of the CDR3 is TGTGCCAGCAGCTTAGGAGGGGGGGCCAACGTCCTGACTTTC. Translated: CASSLGGGANVLTF.

This clone was counted between two and nine times. The chain is built from TRBV10-1 and TRBJ2-5; D not certain. This CDR3 has 13 residues. CDR1 is WNHNN, CDR2 SYGVQD, per germline (reference sequence). Trimming stripped 4 bases from V and 3 bases from J, with 9 bases between. The CDR3 sequence: CASSAELEETQYF. The DNA for the CDR3 is TGCGCCAGCAGTGCAGAGCTGGAAGAGACCCAGTACTTC.

The chain is built from TRBV9 and TRBJ2-1, with 9 bases identical to TRBD2. The V gene end was trimmed by 0 bases and the J gene end by 4 bases; junction bases not matched to a gene: 5. The CDR3 has 16 amino acids. Germline lookup yields CDR1 SGDLS and CDR2 YYNGEE. The CDR3 region has the DNA TGTGCCAGCAGCGTAGAGGGGCTAGCGGGGTACAATGAGCAGTTCTTC. It codes for CASSVEGLAGYNEQFF.

The gene calls are TRBV19 and TRBJ2-1; 8 positions match TRBD1. The germline V gene encodes CDR1 LNHDA and CDR2 SQIVND (reference sequence). The CDR3 length is 13 residues. Trimming at V came to 4 bases and at J to 14 bases, leaving 10 bases not matched to a gene. The CDR3 region is CASSKQGGPREFF. CDR3 bases: TGTGCCAGTAGTAAACAGGGGGGCCCTAGGGAGTTCTTC.

The genes are TRBV5-4 and TRBJ2-7, with 7 bases lining up with TRBD1. The V segment lost 0 bases and the J segment 3 bases; nucleotides outside the gene matches: 3. The CDR3 consists of 14 residues. Germline V CDR1 and CDR2: SGHNT, YYREEE (reference sequence). The CDR3 here is CASSLGTGFYEQYF. As DNA, the CDR3 is TGTGCCAGCAGCTTGGGGACAGGATTCTACGAGCAGTACTTC. The whole variable domain, remainder taken from reference TRBV5-4 and TRBJ2-7, is ETGVTQSPTHLIKTRGQQVTLRCSSQSGHNTVSWYQQALGQGPQFIFQYYREEENGRGNFPPRFSGLQFPNYSSELNVNALELDDSALYLCASSLGTGFYEQYFGPGTRLTVT.

This rearrangement joins TRBV5-5 to TRBJ1-4; the D gene is possibly TRBD1 (6 bases). The CDR3 is 15 amino acids. Per germline, CDR1 SGHKS and CDR2 YYEKEE (reference sequence). Trimming left V 0 bases short and J 5 bases short, with 11 bases between. CDR3 DNA: TGTGCCAGCAGCTTGGTGGACAGCAGCAATGAAAAACTGTTTTTT. This translates into CASSLVDSSNEKLFF.

This clone was seen a handful of times. This sequence joins TRBV29-1 and TRBJ2-1, with 9 bases matching TRBD1. Germline assignment: CDR1 SQVTM and CDR2 ANQGSEA. This CDR3 contains 15 residues. With 4 bases clipped from V and 2 bases from J, the junction kept 6 bases outside the gene matches. CDR3 loop: CSVVPGQGAYNEQFF. The CDR3 nucleotides are TGCAGCGTTGTCCCGGGACAGGGAGCCTACAATGAGCAGTTCTTC.

The chain is built from TRBV10-1 and TRBJ2-1; perhaps TRBD2 as D (5 bases). The CDR3 loop spans 14 amino acids. Trimming stripped 0 bases from V and 8 bases from J, with 11 bases between. The germline CDR1 and CDR2 sequences are WNHNN and SYGVQD (reference sequence). The CDR3 sequence is CASSESTDGDEQFF. CDR3 coding DNA: TGCGCCAGCAGTGAGTCGACGGACGGGGATGAGCAGTTCTTC.

V is TRBV2 and J is TRBJ1-2; D uncertain. The germline CDR1 and CDR2 sequences are SNHLY and FYNNEI. Trimming cost V 4 bases and J 5 bases, with 11 bases left between them. The CDR3 has 13 residues. This chain's CDR3 is CASSGRGRYGYTF. CDR3 sequence (DNA): TGTGCCAGCAGTGGTCGGGGAAGGTATGGCTACACCTTC.

V usage is TRBV27 and J usage is TRBJ1-2; unclear D gene. Between the trimmed V and J ends, which lost 6 bases and 7 bases, there was a span of 12 bases. The length of the CDR3 is 12 residues. Per the germline V gene, CDR1 is MNHEY and CDR2 is SMNVEV (reference sequence). The CDR3 is CASRFAGSGYTF. The CDR3 bases are TGTGCCAGCAGATTCGCGGGCAGTGGCTACACCTTC.